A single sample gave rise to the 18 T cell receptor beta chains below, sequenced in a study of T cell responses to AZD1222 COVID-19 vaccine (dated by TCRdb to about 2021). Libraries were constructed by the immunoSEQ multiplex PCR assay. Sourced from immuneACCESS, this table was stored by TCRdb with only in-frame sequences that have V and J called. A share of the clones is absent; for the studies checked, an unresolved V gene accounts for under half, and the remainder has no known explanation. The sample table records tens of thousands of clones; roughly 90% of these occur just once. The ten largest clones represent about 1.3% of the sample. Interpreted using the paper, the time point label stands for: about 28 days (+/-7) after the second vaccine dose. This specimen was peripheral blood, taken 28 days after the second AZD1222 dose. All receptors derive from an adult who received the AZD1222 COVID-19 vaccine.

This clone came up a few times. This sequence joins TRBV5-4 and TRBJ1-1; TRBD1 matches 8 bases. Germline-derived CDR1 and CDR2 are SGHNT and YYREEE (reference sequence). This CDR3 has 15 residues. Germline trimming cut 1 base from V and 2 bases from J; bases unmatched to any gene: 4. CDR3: CASSLTGGRNTEAFF. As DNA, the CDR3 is TGTGCCAGCAGCTTGACAGGGGGTAGAAACACTGAAGCTTTCTTT.

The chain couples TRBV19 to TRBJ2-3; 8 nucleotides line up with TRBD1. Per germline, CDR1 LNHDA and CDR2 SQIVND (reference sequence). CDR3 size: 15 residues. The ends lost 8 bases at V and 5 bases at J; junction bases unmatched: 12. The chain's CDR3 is CASHDGSGGGDTQYF. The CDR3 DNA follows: TGTGCCAGTCACGACGGGTCAGGGGGCGGAGATACGCAGTATTTT.

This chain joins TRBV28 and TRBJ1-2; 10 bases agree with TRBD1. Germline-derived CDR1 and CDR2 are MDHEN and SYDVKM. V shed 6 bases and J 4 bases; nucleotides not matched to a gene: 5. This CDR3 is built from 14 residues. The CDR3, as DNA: TGTGCCAGCAGCCCCGGGACAGGGGCCTATGGCTACACCTTC. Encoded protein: CASSPGTGAYGYTF.

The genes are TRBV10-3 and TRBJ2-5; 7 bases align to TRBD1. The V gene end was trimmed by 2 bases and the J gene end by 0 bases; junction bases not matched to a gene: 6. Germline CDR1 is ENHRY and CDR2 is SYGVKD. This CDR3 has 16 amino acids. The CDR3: CAISEEGRGYQETQYF. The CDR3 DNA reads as TGTGCCATCAGTGAGGAAGGCAGGGGGTACCAAGAGACCCAGTACTTC.

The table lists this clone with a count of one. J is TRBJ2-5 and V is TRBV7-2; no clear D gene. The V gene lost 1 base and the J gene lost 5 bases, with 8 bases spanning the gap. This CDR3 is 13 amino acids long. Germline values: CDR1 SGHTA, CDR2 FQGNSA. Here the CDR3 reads CASSLVGHETQYF. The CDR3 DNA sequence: TGTGCCAGCAGCTTAGTAGGGCACGAGACCCAGTACTTC.

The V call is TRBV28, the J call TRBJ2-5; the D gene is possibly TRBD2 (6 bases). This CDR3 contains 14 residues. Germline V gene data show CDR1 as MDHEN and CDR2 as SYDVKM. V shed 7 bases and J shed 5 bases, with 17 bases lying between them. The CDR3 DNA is TGTGCCAGCACTCCGGGACTCCCAGGGGAGACCCAGTACTTC. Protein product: CASTPGLPGETQYF.

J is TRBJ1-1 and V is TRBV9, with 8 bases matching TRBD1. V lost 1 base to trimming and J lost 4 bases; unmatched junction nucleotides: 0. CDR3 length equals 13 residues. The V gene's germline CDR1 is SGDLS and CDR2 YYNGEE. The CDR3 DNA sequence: TGTGCCAGCAGCGTACAGGGGGCCACTGAAGCTTTCTTT. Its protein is CASSVQGATEAFF.

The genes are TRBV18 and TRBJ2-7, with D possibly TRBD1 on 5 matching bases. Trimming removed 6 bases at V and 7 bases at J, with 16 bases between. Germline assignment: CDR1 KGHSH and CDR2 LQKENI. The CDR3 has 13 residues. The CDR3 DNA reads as TGTGCCAGCTCCGCAGGGATTTCCCGAGAGCAGTACTTC. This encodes CASSAGISREQYF.

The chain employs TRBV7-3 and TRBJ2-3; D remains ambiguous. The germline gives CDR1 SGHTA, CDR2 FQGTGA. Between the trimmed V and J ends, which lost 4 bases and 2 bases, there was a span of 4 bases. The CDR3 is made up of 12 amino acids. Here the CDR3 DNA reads TGTGCCAGCAGCTCAAACACAGATACGCAGTATTTT. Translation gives CASSSNTDTQYF.

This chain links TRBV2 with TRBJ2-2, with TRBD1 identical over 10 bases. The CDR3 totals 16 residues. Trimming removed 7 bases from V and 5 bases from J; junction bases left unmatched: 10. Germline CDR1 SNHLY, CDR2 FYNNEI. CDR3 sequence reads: CASTASGTGDTGELFF. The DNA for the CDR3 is TGTGCCAGCACCGCTTCCGGGACAGGGGATACCGGGGAGCTGTTTTTT.

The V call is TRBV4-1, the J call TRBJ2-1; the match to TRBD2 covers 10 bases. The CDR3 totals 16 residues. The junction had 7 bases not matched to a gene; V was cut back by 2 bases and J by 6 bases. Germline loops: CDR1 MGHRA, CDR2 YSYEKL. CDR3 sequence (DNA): TGCGCCAGCAGCCAACCTAGCGGGGGCCAACCCAATGAGCAGTTCTTC. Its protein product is CASSQPSGGQPNEQFF.

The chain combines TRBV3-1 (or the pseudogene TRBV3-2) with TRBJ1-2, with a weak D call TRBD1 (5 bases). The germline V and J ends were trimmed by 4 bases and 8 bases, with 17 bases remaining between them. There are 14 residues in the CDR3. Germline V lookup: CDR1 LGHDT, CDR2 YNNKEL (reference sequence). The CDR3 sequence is CASSREEGTKGYTF. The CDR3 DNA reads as TGTGCCAGCAGCCGCGAGGAAGGGACGAAGGGCTACACCTTC.

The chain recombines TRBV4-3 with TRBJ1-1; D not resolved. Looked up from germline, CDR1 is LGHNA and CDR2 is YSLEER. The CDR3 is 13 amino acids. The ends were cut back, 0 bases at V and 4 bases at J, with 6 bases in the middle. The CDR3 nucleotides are TGCGCCAGCAGCCAAGATGTGGGCACTGAAGCTTTCTTT. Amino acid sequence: CASSQDVGTEAFF.

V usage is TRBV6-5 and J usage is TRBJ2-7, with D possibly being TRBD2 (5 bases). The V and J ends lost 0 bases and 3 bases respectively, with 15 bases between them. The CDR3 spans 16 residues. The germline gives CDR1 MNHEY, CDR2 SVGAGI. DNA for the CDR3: TGTGCCAGCAGTTACTCGCGGGCAGCAGGTCGCTACGAGCAGTACTTC. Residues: CASSYSRAAGRYEQYF.

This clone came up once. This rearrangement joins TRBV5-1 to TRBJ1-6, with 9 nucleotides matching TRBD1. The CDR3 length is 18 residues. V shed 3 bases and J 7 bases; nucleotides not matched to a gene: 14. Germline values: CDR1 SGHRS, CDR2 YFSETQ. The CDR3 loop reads CASSSIPGQGIGNSPLHF. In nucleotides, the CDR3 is TGCGCCAGCAGCTCAATACCGGGACAGGGAATCGGGAATTCACCCCTCCACTTT. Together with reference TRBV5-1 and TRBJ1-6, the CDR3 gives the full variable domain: KAGVTQTPRYLIKTRGQQVTLSCSPISGHRSVSWYQQTPGQGLQFLFEYFSETQRNKGNFPGRFSGRQFSNSRSEMNVSTLELGDSALYLCASSSIPGQGIGNSPLHFGNGTRLTVT.

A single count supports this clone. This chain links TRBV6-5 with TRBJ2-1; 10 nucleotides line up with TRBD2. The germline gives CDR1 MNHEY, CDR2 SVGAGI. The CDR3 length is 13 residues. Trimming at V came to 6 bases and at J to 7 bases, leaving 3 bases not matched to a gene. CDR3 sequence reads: CASRLAGLNEQFF. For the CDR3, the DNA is TGTGCCAGCAGACTAGCGGGACTAAATGAGCAGTTCTTC.

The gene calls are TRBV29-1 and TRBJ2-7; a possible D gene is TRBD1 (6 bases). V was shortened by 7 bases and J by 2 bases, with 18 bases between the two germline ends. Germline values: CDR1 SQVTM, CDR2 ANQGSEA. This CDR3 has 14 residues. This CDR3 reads CSAGRGGSTYEQYF. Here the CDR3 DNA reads TGCAGCGCTGGCCGAGGGGGTTCTACCTACGAGCAGTACTTC.

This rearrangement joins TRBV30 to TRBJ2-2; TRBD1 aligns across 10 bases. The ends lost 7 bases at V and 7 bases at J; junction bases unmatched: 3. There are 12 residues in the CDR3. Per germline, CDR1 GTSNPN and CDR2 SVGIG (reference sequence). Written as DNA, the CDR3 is TGTGCCTTGACAGGGGGCCACGGGGAGCTGTTTTTT. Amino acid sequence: CALTGGHGELFF.